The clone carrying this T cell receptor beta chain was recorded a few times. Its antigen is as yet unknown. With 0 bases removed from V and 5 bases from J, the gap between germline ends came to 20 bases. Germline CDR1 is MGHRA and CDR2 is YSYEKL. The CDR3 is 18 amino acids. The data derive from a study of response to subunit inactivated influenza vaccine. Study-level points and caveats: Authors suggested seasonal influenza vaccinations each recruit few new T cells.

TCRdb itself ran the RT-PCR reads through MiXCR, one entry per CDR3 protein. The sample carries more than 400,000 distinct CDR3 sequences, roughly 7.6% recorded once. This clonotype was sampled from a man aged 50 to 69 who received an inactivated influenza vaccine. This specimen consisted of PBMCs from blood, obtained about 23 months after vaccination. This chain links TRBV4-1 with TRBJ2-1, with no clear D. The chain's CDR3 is CASSQDVSVWGKNNEQFF. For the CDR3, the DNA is TGCGCCAGCAGCCAAGATGTATCCGTCTGGGGTAAGAACAATGAGCAGTTCTTC.